This T cell receptor (beta chain) was recovered during a study of cytomegalovirus exposure and HLA in healthy donors. Looking at the study overall: From HLA-typed donors, an early data release held around 85 million unique TCRs.

The study's findings and limits: CMV serostatus was the sole immune exposure data available. Sequence variants that were highly shared formed a cluster that was likely a sequencing artifact.

Primers: 60 Vbeta forward and 13 Jbeta reverse. Sequencing used immunoSEQ multiplex PCR; TCRdb keeps in-frame clones, though not all of them. The sample has some 160,000 clones, about 78% seen once. The CDR3 spans 16 residues. Germline V lookup: CDR1 SEHNR, CDR2 FQNEAQ (reference sequence). Trimming took 3 bases from V and 5 from J; bases not matched to a gene: 10. Concerning this clone: Its antigen is undetermined.

The sequencing input was PBMCs. This chain links TRBV7-9 with TRBJ2-1; the match to TRBD2 covers 7 bases. This sequence originates from a male donor in good health and CMV-seronegative. The CDR3 sequence is CASSLYGGISHNEQFF. CDR3 nucleotides: TGTGCCAGCAGCTTGTACGGGGGGATCAGCCACAATGAGCAGTTCTTC.